This T cell receptor (beta chain) was found in a study of T-cell memory formation after mild COVID-19. This clonotype has a handful of counts. The CDR3 is made up of 13 amino acids. V dropped 8 bases and J dropped 4; count of bases not matched to a gene: 4. The germline V gene encodes CDR1 MNHEY and CDR2 SMNVEV (reference sequence). TCRdb reanalysed the 5' RACE reads using MiXCR and keeps one entry per CDR3 protein. The data contain roughly 400,000 distinct CDR3 sequences, about 17% of them singletons. The receptor's source is a man aged 18 to 29 who had mild COVID-19 (a few samples of this study predate the infection). Cell type and time point are not known. Sequenced input: PBMCs or a T cell subset sorted from them (not recorded which). The chain employs TRBV27 and TRBJ2-7; 11 positions agree with TRBD2. CDR3 in amino acids: CASSSGGKYEQYF. CDR3 bases: TGTGCCAGCTCTAGCGGGGGGAAATACGAGCAGTACTTC.